The T cell receptor beta chain under discussion was sequenced for a study of T cell changes during pregnancy in multiple sclerosis. There are 14 residues in the CDR3. Trimming removed 7 bases from V and 7 bases from J, with 19 bases in between. Germline-derived CDR1 and CDR2 are SGHAT and FQNNGV. Sequenced by immunoSEQ multiplex PCR; TCRdb stores in-frame clones only, minus some. This table holds 50,000 or so clones, over 90% found once. The chain couples TRBV11-2 to TRBJ1-1, with D hard to call. The receptor comes from a female donor with multiple sclerosis, enrolled in a pregnancy study. The source was CD4+ T cells from peripheral blood mononuclear cells, collected in the second trimester of pregnancy. The CDR3 region has the DNA TGTGCCAGCACCCCCGGGGTTTGGGGTGGTGAAGCTTTCTTT. Encoded protein: CASTPGVWGGEAFF. Using reference TRBV11-2 and TRBJ1-1 for the parts outside the CDR3, the full variable domain is EAGVAQSPRYKIIEKRQSVAFWCNPISGHATLYWYQQILGQGPKLLIQFQNNGVVDDSQLPKDRFSAERLKGVDSTLKIQPAKLEDSAVYLCASTPGVWGGEAFFGQGTRLTVV.